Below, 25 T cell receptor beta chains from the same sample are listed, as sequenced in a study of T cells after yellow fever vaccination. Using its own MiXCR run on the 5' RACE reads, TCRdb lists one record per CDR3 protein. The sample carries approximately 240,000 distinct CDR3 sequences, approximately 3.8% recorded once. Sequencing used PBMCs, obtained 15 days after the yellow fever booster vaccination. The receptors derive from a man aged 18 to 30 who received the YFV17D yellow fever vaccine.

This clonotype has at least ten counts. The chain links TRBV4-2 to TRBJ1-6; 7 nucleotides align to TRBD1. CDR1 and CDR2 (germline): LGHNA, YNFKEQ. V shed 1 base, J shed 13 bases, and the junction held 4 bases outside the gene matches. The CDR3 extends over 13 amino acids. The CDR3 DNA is TGTGCCAGCAGCCAAGCCCAGGGGGATCCCCTCCACTTT. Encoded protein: CASSQAQGDPLHF.

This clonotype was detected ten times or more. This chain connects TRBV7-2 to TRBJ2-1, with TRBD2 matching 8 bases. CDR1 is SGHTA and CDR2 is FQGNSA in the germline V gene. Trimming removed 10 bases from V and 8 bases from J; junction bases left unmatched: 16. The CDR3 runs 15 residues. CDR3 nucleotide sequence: TGTGCCACCATCCGGGGGGGGTTATTTCGCCATGAGCAGTTCTTC. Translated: CATIRGGLFRHEQFF. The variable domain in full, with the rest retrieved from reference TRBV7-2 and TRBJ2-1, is GAGVSQSPSNKVTEKGKDVELRCDPISGHTALYWYRQSLGQGLEFLIYFQGNSAPDKSGLPSDRFSAERTGGSVSTLTIQRTQQEDSAVYLCATIRGGLFRHEQFFGPGTRLTVL.

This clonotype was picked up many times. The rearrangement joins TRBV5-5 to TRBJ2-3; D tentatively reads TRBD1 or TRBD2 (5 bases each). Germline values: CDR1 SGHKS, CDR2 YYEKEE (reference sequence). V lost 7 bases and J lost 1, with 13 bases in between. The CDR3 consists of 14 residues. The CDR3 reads CASHTGPGTDTQYF. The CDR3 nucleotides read TGTGCCAGCCACACGGGGCCTGGCACAGATACGCAGTATTTT.

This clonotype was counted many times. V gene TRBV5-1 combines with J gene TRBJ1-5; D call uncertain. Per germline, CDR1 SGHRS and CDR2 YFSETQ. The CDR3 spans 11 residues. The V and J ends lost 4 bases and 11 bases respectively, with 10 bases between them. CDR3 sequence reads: CASSPPWAQHF. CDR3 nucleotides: TGCGCCAGCAGCCCCCCTTGGGCCCAGCATTTT.

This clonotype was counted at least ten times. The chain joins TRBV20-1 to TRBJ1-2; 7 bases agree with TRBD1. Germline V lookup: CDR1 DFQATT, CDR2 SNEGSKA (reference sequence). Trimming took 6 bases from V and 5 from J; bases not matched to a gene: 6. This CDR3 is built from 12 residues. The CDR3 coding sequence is TGCAGTGCGACACCAGGGGGTTATGGCTACACCTTC. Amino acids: CSATPGGYGYTF.

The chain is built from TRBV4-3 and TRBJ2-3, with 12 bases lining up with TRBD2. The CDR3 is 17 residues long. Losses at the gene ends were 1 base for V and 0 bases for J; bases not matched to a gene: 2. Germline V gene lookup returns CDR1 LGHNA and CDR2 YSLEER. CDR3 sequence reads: CASSQVGLAGSTDTQYF. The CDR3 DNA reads TGCGCCAGCAGCCAAGTCGGACTAGCGGGGAGCACAGATACGCAGTATTTT.

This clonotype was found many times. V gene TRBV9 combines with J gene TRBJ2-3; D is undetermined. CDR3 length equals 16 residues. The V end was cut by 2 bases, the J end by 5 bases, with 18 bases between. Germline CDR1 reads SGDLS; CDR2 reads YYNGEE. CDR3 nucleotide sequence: TGTGCCAGCAGCGTCGTGGGTGCTAGTTTGGTAGATACGCAGTATTTT. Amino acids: CASSVVGASLVDTQYF.

The CDR3 spells CASSLTGRAYEQYV. DNA of the CDR3: TGTGCCAGCAGCCTGACCGGACGGGCCTACGAGCAGTACGTC. The rearrangement uses TRBV11-2 and TRBJ2-7; D gene unclear. CDR1 is SGHAT and CDR2 is FQNNGV in the germline V gene. CDR3 size: 14 residues. The V end was cut by 5 bases, the J end by 2 bases, with 13 bases between.

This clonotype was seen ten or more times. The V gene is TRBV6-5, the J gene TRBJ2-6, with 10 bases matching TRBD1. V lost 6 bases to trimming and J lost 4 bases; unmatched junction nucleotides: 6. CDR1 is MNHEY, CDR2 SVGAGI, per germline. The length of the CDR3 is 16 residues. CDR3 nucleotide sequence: TGTGCCAGCAGCTCCGGGACAGGGGCCGGGGCCAACGTCCTGACTTTC. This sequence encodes CASSSGTGAGANVLTF.

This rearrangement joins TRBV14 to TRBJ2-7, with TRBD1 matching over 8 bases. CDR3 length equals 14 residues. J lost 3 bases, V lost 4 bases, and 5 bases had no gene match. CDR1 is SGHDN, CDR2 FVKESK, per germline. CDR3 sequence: CASSLGQGGYEQYV. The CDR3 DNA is TGTGCCAGCAGCCTCGGACAGGGCGGCTACGAGCAGTACGTC.

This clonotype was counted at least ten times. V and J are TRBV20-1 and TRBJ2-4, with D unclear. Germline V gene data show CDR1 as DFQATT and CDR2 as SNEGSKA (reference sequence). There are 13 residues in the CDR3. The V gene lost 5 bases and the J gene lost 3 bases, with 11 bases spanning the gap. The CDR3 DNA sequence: TGCAGTGCTCTCCGACGTCGCAAAAACATTCAGTACTTC. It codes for CSALRRRKNIQYF.

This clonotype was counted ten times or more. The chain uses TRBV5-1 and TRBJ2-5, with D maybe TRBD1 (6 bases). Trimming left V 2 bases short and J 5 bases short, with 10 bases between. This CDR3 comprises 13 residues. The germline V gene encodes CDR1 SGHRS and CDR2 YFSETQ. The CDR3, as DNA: TGCGCCAGCAGCTTTCAGGGGTCGGAGACCCAGTACTTC. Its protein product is CASSFQGSETQYF.

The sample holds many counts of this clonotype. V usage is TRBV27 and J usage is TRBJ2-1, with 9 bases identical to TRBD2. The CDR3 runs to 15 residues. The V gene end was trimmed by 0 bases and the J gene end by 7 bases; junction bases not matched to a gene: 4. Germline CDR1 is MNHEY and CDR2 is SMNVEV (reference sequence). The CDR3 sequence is CASSLSLAGRNEQFF. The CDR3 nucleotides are TGTGCCAGCAGTTTATCCCTAGCGGGGCGTAATGAGCAGTTCTTC.

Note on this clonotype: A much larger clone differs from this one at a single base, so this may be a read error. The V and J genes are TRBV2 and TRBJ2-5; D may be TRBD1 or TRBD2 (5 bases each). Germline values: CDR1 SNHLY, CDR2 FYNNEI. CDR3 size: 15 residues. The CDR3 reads CASSGVVNRQETQHF. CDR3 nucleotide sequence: TGTGCCAGCAGCGGGGTCGTTAACAGGCAGGAGACCCAGCACTTC.

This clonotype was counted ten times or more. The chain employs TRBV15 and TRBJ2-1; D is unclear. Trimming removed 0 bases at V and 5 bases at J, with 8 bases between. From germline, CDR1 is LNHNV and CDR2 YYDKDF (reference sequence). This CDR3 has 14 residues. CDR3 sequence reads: CATSRDLADNEQFF. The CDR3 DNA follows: TGTGCCACCAGCAGAGATCTGGCGGACAATGAGCAGTTCTTC.

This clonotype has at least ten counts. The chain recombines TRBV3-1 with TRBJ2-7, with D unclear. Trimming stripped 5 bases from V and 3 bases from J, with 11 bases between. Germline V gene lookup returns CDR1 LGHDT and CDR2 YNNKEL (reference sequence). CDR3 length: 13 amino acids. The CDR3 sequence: CASSGPPLYEQYF. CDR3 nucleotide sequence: TGTGCCAGCAGCGGGCCGCCGCTCTACGAGCAGTACTTC.

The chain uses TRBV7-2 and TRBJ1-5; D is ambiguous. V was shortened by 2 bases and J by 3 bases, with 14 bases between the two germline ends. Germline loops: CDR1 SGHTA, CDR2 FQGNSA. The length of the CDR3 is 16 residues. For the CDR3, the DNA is TGTGCCAGCAGCTTAAACCCCGGTAGGAACAATCAGCCCCAGCATTTT. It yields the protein CASSLNPGRNNQPQHF.

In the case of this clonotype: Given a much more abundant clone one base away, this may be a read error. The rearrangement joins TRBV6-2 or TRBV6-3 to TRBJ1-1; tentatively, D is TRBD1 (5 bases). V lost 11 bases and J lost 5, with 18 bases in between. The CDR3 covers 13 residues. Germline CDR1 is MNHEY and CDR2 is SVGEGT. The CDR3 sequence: CAGTWGSRTEAFF. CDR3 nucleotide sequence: TGTGCCGGCACCTGGGGGTCCCGGACTGAAGCTTTCTTT.

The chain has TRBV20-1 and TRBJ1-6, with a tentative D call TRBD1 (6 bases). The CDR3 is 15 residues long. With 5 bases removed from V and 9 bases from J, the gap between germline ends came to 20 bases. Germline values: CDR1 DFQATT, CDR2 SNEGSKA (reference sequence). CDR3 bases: TGCAGTGCTTCCCCCCGCAGGGGCATGGGTTCACCCCTCCACTTT. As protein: CSASPRRGMGSPLHF.

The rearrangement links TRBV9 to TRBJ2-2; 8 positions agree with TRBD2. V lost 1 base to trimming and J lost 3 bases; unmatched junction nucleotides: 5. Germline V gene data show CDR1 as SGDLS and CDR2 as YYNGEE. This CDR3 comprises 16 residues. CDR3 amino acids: CASSVRVTSDTGELFF. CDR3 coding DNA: TGTGCCAGCAGCGTACGTGTGACTAGCGACACCGGGGAGCTGTTTTTT.

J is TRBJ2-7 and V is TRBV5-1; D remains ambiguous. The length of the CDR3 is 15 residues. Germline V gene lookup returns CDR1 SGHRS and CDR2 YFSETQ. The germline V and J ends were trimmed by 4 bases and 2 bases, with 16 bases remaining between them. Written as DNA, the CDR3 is TGCGCCAGCAGCGAAACAACTACTCCACCCTACGAGCAGTACTTC. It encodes CASSETTTPPYEQYF.

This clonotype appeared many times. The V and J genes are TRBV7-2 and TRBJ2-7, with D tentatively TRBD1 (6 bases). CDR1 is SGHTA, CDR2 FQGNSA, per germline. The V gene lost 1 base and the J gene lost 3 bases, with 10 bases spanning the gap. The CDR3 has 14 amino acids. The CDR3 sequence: CASSLERGYYEQYV. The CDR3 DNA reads TGTGCCAGCAGCTTAGAAAGGGGGTACTACGAGCAGTACGTC.

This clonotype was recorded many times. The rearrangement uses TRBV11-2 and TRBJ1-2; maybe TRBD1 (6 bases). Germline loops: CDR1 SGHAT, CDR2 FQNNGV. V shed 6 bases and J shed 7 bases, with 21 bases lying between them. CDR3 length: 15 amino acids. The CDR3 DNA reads TGTGCCAGCAGACCCCCGGGGGGCGCAGGTCGTGGCTACACCTTC. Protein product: CASRPPGGAGRGYTF.

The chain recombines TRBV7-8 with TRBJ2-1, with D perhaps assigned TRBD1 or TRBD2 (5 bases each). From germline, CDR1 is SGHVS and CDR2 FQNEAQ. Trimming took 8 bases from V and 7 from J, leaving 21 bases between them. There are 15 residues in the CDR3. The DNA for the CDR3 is TGTGCCAGCGGCAACGACGGGACCCTCGGGAATGAGCAGTTCTTC. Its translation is CASGNDGTLGNEQFF. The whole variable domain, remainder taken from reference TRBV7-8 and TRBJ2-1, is GAGVSQSPRYKVAKRGQDVALRCDPISGHVSLFWYQQALGQGPEFLTYFQNEAQLDKSGLPSDRFFAERPEGSVSTLKIQRTQQEDSAVYLCASGNDGTLGNEQFFGPGTRLTVL.

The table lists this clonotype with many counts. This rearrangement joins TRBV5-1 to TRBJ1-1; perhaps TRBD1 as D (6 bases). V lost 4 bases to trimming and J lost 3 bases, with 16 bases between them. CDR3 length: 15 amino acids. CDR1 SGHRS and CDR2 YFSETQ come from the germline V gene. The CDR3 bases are TGCGCCAGCAGCCCACTTGGGGGGGCGGACACTGAAGCTTTCTTT. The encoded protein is CASSPLGGADTEAFF. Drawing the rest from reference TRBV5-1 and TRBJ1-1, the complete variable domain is KAGVTQTPRYLIKTRGQQVTLSCSPISGHRSVSWYQQTPGQGLQFLFEYFSETQRNKGNFPGRFSGRQFSNSRSEMNVSTLELGDSALYLCASSPLGGADTEAFFGQGTRLTVV.